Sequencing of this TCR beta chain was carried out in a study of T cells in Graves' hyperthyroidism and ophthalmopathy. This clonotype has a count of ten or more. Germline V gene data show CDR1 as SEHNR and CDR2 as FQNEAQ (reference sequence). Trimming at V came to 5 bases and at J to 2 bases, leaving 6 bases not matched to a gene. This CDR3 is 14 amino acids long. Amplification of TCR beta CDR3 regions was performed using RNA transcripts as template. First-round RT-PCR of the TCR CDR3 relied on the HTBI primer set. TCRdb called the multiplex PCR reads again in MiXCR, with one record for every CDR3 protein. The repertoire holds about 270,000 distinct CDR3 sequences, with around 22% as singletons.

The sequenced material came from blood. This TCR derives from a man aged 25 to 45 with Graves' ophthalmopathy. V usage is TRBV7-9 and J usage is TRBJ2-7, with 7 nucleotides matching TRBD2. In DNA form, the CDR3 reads TGTGCCAGCAGCCTGCCGGGACTAACCTACGAGCAGTACTTC. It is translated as CASSLPGLTYEQYF. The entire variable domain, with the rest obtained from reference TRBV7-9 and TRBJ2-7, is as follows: DTGVSQNPRHKITKRGQNVTFRCDPISEHNRLYWYRQTLGQGPEFLTYFQNEAQLEKSRLLSDRFSAERPKGSFSTLEIQRTEQGDSAMYLCASSLPGLTYEQYFGPGTRLTVT.